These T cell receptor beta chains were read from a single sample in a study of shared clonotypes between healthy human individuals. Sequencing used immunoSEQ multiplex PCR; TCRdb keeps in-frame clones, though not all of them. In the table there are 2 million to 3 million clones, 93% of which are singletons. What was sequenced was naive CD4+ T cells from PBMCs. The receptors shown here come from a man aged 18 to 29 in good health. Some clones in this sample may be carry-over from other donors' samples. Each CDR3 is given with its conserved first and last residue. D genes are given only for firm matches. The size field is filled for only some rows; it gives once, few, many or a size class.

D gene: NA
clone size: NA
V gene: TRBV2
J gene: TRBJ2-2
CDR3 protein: CASTRENTGELFF
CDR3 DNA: TGTGCCAGCACCCGAGAGAACACCGGGGAGCTGTTTTTT

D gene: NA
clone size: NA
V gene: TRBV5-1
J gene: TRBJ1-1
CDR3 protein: CASSRDQGLNTEAFF
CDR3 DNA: TGCGCCAGCAGCAGGGATCAAGGCCTCAACACTGAAGCTTTCTTT

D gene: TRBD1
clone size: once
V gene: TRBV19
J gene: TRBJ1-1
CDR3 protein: CASNYRGSTEAFF
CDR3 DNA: TGTGCCAGTAACTACAGGGGATCGACTGAAGCTTTCTTT

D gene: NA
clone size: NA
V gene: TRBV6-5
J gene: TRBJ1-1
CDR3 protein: CASSYSTRYTEAFF
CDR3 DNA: TGTGCCAGCAGTTACTCGACGAGGTACACTGAAGCTTTCTTT

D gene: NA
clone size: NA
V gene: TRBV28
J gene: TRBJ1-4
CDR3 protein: CASSFNGQDEKLFF
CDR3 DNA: TGTGCCAGCAGTTTTAACGGCCAGGATGAAAAACTGTTTTTT

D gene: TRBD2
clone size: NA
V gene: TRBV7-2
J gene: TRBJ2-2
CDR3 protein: CASSRYYLAGGPAAGELFF
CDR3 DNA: TGTGCCAGCAGCCGTTACTATCTAGCGGGAGGGCCTGCCGCCGGGGAGCTGTTTTTT

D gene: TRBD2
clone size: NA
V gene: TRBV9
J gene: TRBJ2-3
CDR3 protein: CASSFSGSSTDTQYF
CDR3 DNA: TGTGCCAGCAGCTTTAGCGGGAGCAGCACAGATACGCAGTATTTT

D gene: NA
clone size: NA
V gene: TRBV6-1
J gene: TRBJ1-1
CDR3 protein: CASSEGMRTEAFF
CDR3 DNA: TGTGCCAGCAGTGAAGGGATGAGAACTGAAGCTTTCTTT

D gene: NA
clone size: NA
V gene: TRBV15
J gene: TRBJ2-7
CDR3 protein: CATMAFLLSHEQYF
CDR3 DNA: TGTGCCACCATGGCCTTCTTGCTTTCTCACGAGCAGTACTTC

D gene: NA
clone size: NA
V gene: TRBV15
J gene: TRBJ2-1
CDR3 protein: CATSTLGLAYNEQFF
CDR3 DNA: TGTGCCACCAGCACCCTCGGGCTAGCATACAATGAGCAGTTCTTC

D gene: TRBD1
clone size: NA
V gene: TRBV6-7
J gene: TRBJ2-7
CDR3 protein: CASSYPRGQALSYEQYF
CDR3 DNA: TGTGCCAGCAGTTACCCGAGGGGACAGGCGCTCTCCTACGAGCAGTACTTC

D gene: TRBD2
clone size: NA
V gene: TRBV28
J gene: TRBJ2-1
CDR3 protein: CASSFPGRRNEQFF
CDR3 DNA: TGTGCCAGCAGTTTCCCCGGGAGGCGGAATGAGCAGTTCTTC

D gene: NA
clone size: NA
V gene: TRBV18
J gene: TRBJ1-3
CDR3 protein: CASSPDIPSGNTIYF
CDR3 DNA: TGTGCCAGCTCACCAGACATCCCCTCTGGAAACACCATATATTTT

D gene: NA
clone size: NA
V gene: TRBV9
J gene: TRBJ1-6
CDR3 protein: CASGQTAQSSYNSPLHF
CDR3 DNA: TGTGCCAGCGGCCAGACAGCCCAGAGTTCCTATAATTCACCCCTCCACTTT

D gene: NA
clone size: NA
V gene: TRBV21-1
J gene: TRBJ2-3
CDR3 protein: CASIGWRTGFPSERETDTQYF
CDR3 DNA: TGTGCCAGCATAGGGTGGCGGACAGGATTCCCCTCGGAGCGGGAGACAGATACGCAGTATTTT

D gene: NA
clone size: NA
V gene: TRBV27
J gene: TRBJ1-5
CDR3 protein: CASSPGRELGQPQHF
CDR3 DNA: TGTGCCAGCAGTCCGGGCAGGGAGTTGGGTCAGCCCCAGCATTTT

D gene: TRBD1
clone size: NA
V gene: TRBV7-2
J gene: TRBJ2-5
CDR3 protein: CASSLGGTAETQYF
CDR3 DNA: TGTGCCAGCAGCTTAGGAGGGACAGCAGAGACCCAGTACTTC

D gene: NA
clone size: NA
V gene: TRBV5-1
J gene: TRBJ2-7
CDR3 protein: CASSSPGTLYEQYF
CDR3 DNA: TGCGCCAGCAGCTCTCCCGGGACACTGTACGAGCAGTACTTC

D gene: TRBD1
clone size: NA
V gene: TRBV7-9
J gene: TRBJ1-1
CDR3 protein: CADGKGALGDTEAFF
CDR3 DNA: TGTGCCGACGGGAAGGGGGCGCTTGGGGACACTGAAGCTTTCTTT